The table lists the clone carrying this T cell receptor beta chain with a few counts. The CDR3 runs 15 residues. V dropped 0 bases and J dropped 6 bases, with 11 bases sitting between them. The germline CDR1 and CDR2 sequences are KGHSH and LQKENI. Libraries of TCR beta came from iRepertoire HTBI primers plus Arm-PCR of CDR3 regions. As originally analysed: Sample data revealed approximately 56 TRBV and 12 to 15 TRBJ segments. TCRdb reprocessed the multiplex PCR reads with MiXCR, giving one entry per CDR3 protein. The V and J calls, along with clone size, are taken from TCRdb and not from the paper's own processing. Seen here are some 470,000 distinct CDR3 sequences, 20% to 25% observed once, and the top ten hold 7% to 9%. This entry is derived from a study of regulatory T cells in long-lasting Graves disease. About the study: Disease was considered persistent Graves' disease after over 5 years of antithyroid drugs (with positive TSH receptor antibodies).

Described time point: persistent/refractory GD, antithyroid drugs over 5 years with positive TRAb. Extracted RNA from PBMCs served as the source of the TCR library. From an endocrinology department in Xi'an, China, came the patients. The TCR was taken from a female donor with Graves disease. The sequences come from peripheral blood mononuclear cells (PBMCs), collected when the disease was refractory, from a patient treated with antithyroid drugs. The chain combines TRBV18 with TRBJ2-2; the D call may be TRBD1 or TRBD2 (5 bases each). Here the CDR3 DNA reads TGTGCCAGCTCACCACCGACTACGGGGCCCGGGGAGCTGTTTTTT. This translates into CASSPPTTGPGELFF.